This entry features one T cell receptor (beta chain) sequence. As yet, its antigen is unknown. This could be a read error, since a much larger clone is one nucleotide away. TCRdb ran MiXCR on the PCR reads and lists one entry per CDR3 protein. The table lists around 100,000 distinct CDR3 sequences, around 37% of them singletons, with roughly 10% in the top ten. Germline CDR1 and CDR2: SEHNR and FQNEAQ (reference sequence). The CDR3 consists of 13 residues. The sample belongs to a study of molecular identifiers for immune sequencing clone quantification. Overall study results and limits: Clones above 20 RNA copies contained over 98% of effector molecules but under 1% of naive ones.

This chain links TRBV7-9 with TRBJ1-1; no definite D call. The receptor's source is a human donor in good health. Some libraries in this study had Jurkat cell RNA spiked in. Material: naive CD8+ T cells from blood, with Jurkat cell RNA spiked in. The sample's subset: FACS-sorted CD8+CD4-CCR7+CD45RA+ naive T cells. The CDR3 loop reads CAGSLGLDTEAFF. Written as DNA, the CDR3 is TGTGCCGGCAGCTTAGGGCTGGACACTGAAGCTTTCTTT.